Reported below is one T cell receptor (beta chain). Time point indicated: baseline, week 1 (first vaccination visit). Regarding treatment: pre-vaccination baseline after standard-of-care therapy. There are 13 residues in the CDR3. V was pared by 0 bases and J by 7 bases, with 11 bases between. Per germline, CDR1 SGHNT and CDR2 YYREEE (reference sequence). Using immunoSEQ multiplex PCR, the repertoire was profiled, and TCRdb retains in-frame clones only, with some absent. Of tens of thousands of clones listed, over 75% are singletons. The source of the sample is a study of a mutant IDH1 vaccine in newly diagnosed glioma.

The sequencing used PBMCs, collected from a glioma patient treated with radiotherapy, temozolomide or both. The TCR comes from a young man with glioma. This chain connects TRBV5-4 to TRBJ2-7, with no clear D. The CDR3 sequence: CASSLVGVAEQYF. DNA for the CDR3: TGTGCCAGCAGCTTGGTAGGTGTAGCTGAGCAGTACTTC.